These 22 T cell receptor beta chains came from one sample sequenced in a study of blood T cell repertoires in COVID-19. The repertoire was sequenced with immunoSEQ multiplex PCR; TCRdb's copy has only in-frame clones and lacks some. The sample shows approximately 190,000 clones, 82% of them seen only once. The sample comprised peripheral blood. These receptors were taken from a woman aged 55-75 years with COVID-19, enrolled during active disease.

This rearrangement joins TRBV2 to TRBJ2-3; D is undetermined. This CDR3 spans 13 amino acids. Germline lookup yields CDR1 SNHLY and CDR2 FYNNEI. The V and J ends lost 4 bases and 2 bases respectively, with 7 bases between them. DNA of the CDR3: TGTGCCAGCAGTGTAAAATACACAGATACGCAGTATTTT. Amino acid sequence: CASSVKYTDTQYF.

This clone is a singleton in its sample. The chain employs TRBV7-9 and TRBJ2-1, with 12 bases lining up with TRBD1. After removal of 3 bases from V and 8 bases from J, the junction contained 11 bases not matched to a gene. CDR3 length: 17 residues. The germline V gene encodes CDR1 SEHNR and CDR2 FQNEAQ (reference sequence). This chain's CDR3 is CASSFSLTGTGGDEQFF. The CDR3, as DNA: TGTGCCAGCAGCTTTTCTCTGACCGGGACAGGGGGCGATGAGCAGTTCTTC.

This rearrangement joins TRBV4-2 to TRBJ2-3; 11 bases match TRBD2. This CDR3 is 16 amino acids long. Per germline, CDR1 LGHNA and CDR2 YNFKEQ. V trimming: 2 bases; J trimming: 1 base; junction bases outside the gene matches: 2. The CDR3 loop reads CASSQMTSGGTDTQYF. The CDR3 DNA reads TGTGCCAGCAGCCAAATGACTAGCGGGGGCACAGATACGCAGTATTTT.

The rearrangement joins TRBV18 to TRBJ1-1, with TRBD1 identical over 7 bases. V lost 3 bases and J lost 3; bases outside the gene matches: 1. The CDR3 is 13 amino acids. CDR1 is KGHSH, CDR2 LQKENI, per germline. The CDR3 here is CASSPQGDTEAFF. The CDR3 nucleotides read TGTGCCAGCTCACCGCAGGGGGACACTGAAGCTTTCTTT.

The rearrangement joins TRBV2 to TRBJ1-4, with 9 bases matching TRBD1. Trimming took 6 bases from V and 10 from J; bases not matched to a gene: 12. The CDR3 covers 15 residues. Germline lookup yields CDR1 SNHLY and CDR2 FYNNEI. The chain's CDR3 is CASSASDRGGGKLFF. The CDR3 DNA reads as TGTGCCAGCAGCGCGTCGGACAGGGGCGGGGGAAAACTGTTTTTT.

This chain connects TRBV4-1 to TRBJ2-2; a possible D gene is TRBD2 (5 bases). The germline V gene has CDR1 MGHRA and CDR2 YSYEKL. Trimming took off 6 bases at V and 5 bases at J, with 10 bases between the two ends. There are 13 residues in the CDR3. CDR3: CASRLRDTGELFF. Here the CDR3 DNA reads TGCGCCAGCAGGCTCCGGGATACCGGGGAGCTGTTTTTT.

This sequence joins TRBV6-1 and TRBJ1-5, with a weak D call TRBD1 (5 bases). Germline lookup yields CDR1 MNHNS and CDR2 SASEGT. Trimming shortened V by 2 bases and J by 3 bases, and 8 bases separated the two germline ends. The CDR3 loop spans 14 amino acids. The CDR3 loop reads CASSEQGLNQPQHF. CDR3 sequence (DNA): TGTGCCAGCAGTGAACAGGGTCTCAATCAGCCCCAGCATTTT.

The chain combines TRBV2 with TRBJ2-5; 11 bases match TRBD1. The CDR3 has 15 amino acids. Germline CDR1 and CDR2: SNHLY and FYNNEI. The trim removed 6 bases at V and 5 bases at J, leaving 8 bases unmatched. Written as DNA, the CDR3 is TGTGCCAGCAGGATAGGGACAGGGGGTACTGAGACCCAGTACTTC. Residues: CASRIGTGGTETQYF.

The chain links TRBV7-8 to TRBJ2-5, with TRBD2 matching 11 bases. V dropped 1 base and J dropped 9; count of bases not matched to a gene: 7. CDR1 and CDR2 (germline): SGHVS, FQNEAQ. The CDR3 contains 15 residues. The CDR3 here is CASSLDSGGGLSQYF. CDR3 nucleotide sequence: TGTGCCAGCAGCTTAGATAGCGGGGGGGGATTGTCCCAGTACTTC.

The J gene is TRBJ2-3, the V gene TRBV6-6, with 8 positions matching TRBD1. The J segment lost 6 bases and the V segment lost 4 bases, leaving 6 bases of the junction unmatched. Germline values: CDR1 MNHNY, CDR2 SVGAGI (reference sequence). CDR3 length: 14 amino acids. The CDR3 protein is CASSSVQGADTQYF. The CDR3 DNA reads TGTGCCAGCAGTTCCGTTCAGGGGGCGGATACGCAGTATTTT.

The gene calls are TRBV28 and TRBJ1-5; TRBD1 might be the D (6 bases). The V and J ends lost 6 bases and 12 bases respectively, with 18 bases between them. The CDR3 consists of 13 residues. Germline values: CDR1 MDHEN, CDR2 SYDVKM. The DNA for the CDR3 is TGTGCCAGCAGACCCGGACGGGGGGCGCACCAGCATTTT. It translates to CASRPGRGAHQHF.

CDR3 region: CASSYQGQPYGYTF. The CDR3 coding sequence is TGTGCCAGCAGTTACCAGGGACAGCCCTATGGCTACACCTTC. The chain carries TRBV6-5 and TRBJ1-2; 7 nucleotides agree with TRBD1. J was trimmed by 4 bases and V by 2 bases; bases with no gene match: 4. Looked up from germline, CDR1 is MNHEY and CDR2 is SVGAGI. CDR3 size: 14 residues.

At least ten counts were recorded for this clone. This rearrangement joins TRBV24-1 to TRBJ2-1, with TRBD2 identical over 9 bases. This CDR3 spans 14 amino acids. CDR1 and CDR2 (germline): KGHDR, SFDVKD. Trimming took 9 bases from V and 3 from J; bases not matched to a gene: 5. CDR3 DNA sequence: TGTGCCACCGAGCGGGGGGCCCTCTACAATGAGCAGTTCTTC. Its translation is CATERGALYNEQFF.

V is TRBV30 and J is TRBJ2-5; no clear D gene. The germline CDR1 and CDR2 sequences are GTSNPN and SVGIG (reference sequence). V was pared by 3 bases and J by 2 bases, with 10 bases between. This CDR3 has 13 amino acids. CDR3 coding DNA: TGTGCCTGGAGCTTCGCCGGTCAAGAGACCCAGTACTTC. It translates to CAWSFAGQETQYF.

The chain recombines TRBV28 with TRBJ1-2; 9 bases align to TRBD1. Trimming removed 8 bases from V and 3 bases from J; junction bases left unmatched: 7. This CDR3 has 14 residues. CDR1 and CDR2 (germline): MDHEN, SYDVKM. The CDR3 is CASGPGQGYYGYTF. In DNA form, the CDR3 reads TGTGCCAGCGGGCCGGGACAGGGCTACTATGGCTACACCTTC.

This clone appeared once. The chain carries TRBV27 and TRBJ2-5; D perhaps matches TRBD1 (6 bases). Trimming cost V 5 bases and J 5 bases, with 18 bases left between them. CDR1 and CDR2 from the germline V gene are MNHEY and SMNVEV (reference sequence). CDR3 length: 15 residues. In nucleotides, the CDR3 is TGTGCCAGCAGTGGGCCCCTACAGGGCCGGGAGACCCAGTACTTC. Its protein product is CASSGPLQGRETQYF.

CDR3 residues: CASKGSGGSTDTQYF. In nucleotides, the CDR3 is TGCGCCAGTAAAGGGAGCGGGGGGAGCACAGATACGCAGTATTTT. The chain couples TRBV5-1 to TRBJ2-3; TRBD2 agrees at 9 bases. This CDR3 comprises 15 residues. CDR1 and CDR2 (germline): SGHRS, YFSETQ. With V trimmed by 8 bases and J by 0 bases, 7 bases remained unmatched. The full variable domain, rest sourced from reference TRBV5-1 and TRBJ2-3, is KAGVTQTPRYLIKTRGQQVTLSCSPISGHRSVSWYQQTPGQGLQFLFEYFSETQRNKGNFPGRFSGRQFSNSRSEMNVSTLELGDSALYLCASKGSGGSTDTQYFGPGTRLTVL.

This clone was picked up one time. The chain recombines TRBV6-6 with TRBJ1-1, with D possibly TRBD1 on 6 matching bases. There are 14 residues in the CDR3. Per germline, CDR1 MNHNY and CDR2 SVGAGI (reference sequence). The germline V and J ends were trimmed by 4 bases and 1 base, with 10 bases remaining between them. The CDR3 DNA sequence: TGTGCCAGCAGTTCGAAAGGGGGGAACACTGAAGCTTTCTTT. Protein product: CASSSKGGNTEAFF.

The J gene is TRBJ1-1, the V gene TRBV29-1; 9 bases are a match to TRBD1. The CDR3 spans 12 residues. The germline V gene encodes CDR1 SQVTM and CDR2 ANQGSEA. The ends lost 6 bases at V and 11 bases at J; junction bases unmatched: 10. This chain's CDR3 is CSVASDRGKAFF. The DNA for the CDR3 is TGCAGCGTAGCCTCGGACAGGGGCAAGGCTTTCTTT.

The chain recombines TRBV28 with TRBJ2-5; D possibly corresponds to TRBD2 (6 bases). Deletions cut 2 bases from V and 4 bases from J, with 14 bases between. Germline V lookup: CDR1 MDHEN, CDR2 SYDVKM. The CDR3 is made up of 15 amino acids. CDR3 DNA: TGTGCCAGCAGTTTAGGCATGGGGGGAGCAGAGACCCAGTACTTC. Its translation: CASSLGMGGAETQYF.

This clone was seen a handful of times. This chain connects TRBV5-4 to TRBJ2-1; 7 bases agree with TRBD2. This CDR3 is 14 amino acids long. J was trimmed by 9 bases and V by 4 bases; bases with no gene match: 10. Germline V gene data show CDR1 as SGHNT and CDR2 as YYREEE (reference sequence). The chain's CDR3 is CASSDPGGSLEQFF. The CDR3 region has the DNA TGTGCCAGCAGCGACCCTGGCGGGAGTCTTGAGCAGTTCTTC.

CDR3 amino acids: CASSIRVAGGLVRTGELFF. The CDR3 DNA sequence: TGTGCCAGTAGTATTAGAGTGGCGGGAGGGCTGGTACGGACCGGGGAGCTGTTTTTT. V is TRBV19 and J is TRBJ2-2; 9 nucleotides match TRBD2. V dropped 3 bases and J dropped 5; count of bases not matched to a gene: 16. This CDR3 has 19 amino acids. The germline V gene encodes CDR1 LNHDA and CDR2 SQIVND (reference sequence). The variable domain in full, with the rest retrieved from reference TRBV19 and TRBJ2-2, is DGGITQSPKYLFRKEGQNVTLSCEQNLNHDAMYWYRQDPGQGLRLIYYSQIVNDFQKGDIAEGYSVSREKKESFPLTVTSAQKNPTAFYLCASSIRVAGGLVRTGELFFGEGSRLTVL.